One sample yielded the 5 T cell receptor beta chains listed below, sequenced in a study of blood T cell repertoires in COVID-19. Assay: immunoSEQ multiplex PCR; the TCRdb copy retains only in-frame clones and omits some. This sample carries around 100,000 clones, about 80% of them seen once, and the ten largest clones take roughly a third. The source material was peripheral blood. The receptors were gathered from a man in his 70s with active or convalescent COVID-19.

Here the CDR3 DNA reads TGTGCTAGTGGTTTCCTCGAGGCTCAGCCCCAGCATTTT. It translates to CASGFLEAQPQHF. This chain connects TRBV12-5 to TRBJ1-5, with D unclear. The CDR3 covers 13 residues. Trimming took off 3 bases at V and 6 bases at J, with 9 bases between the two ends. Germline values: CDR1 LGHNT, CDR2 FRNRAP.

The rearrangement links TRBV6-5 to TRBJ2-1; 10 positions agree with TRBD2. V lost 6 bases, J lost 4 bases, and 3 bases stayed unmatched. CDR3 size: 14 residues. Germline lookup yields CDR1 MNHEY and CDR2 SVGAGI. This CDR3 is CASRGLAAYNEQFF. In DNA, the CDR3 is TGTGCCAGCAGAGGACTAGCGGCTTACAATGAGCAGTTCTTC.

V and J are TRBV6-5 and TRBJ2-7, with 8 bases that match TRBD1. The length of the CDR3 is 15 residues. After removal of 0 bases from V and 5 bases from J, the junction contained 6 bases not matched to a gene. The V gene's germline CDR1 is MNHEY and CDR2 SVGAGI. The CDR3 region has the DNA TGTGCCAGCAGTTACTCGATGAACAGGGGGGACGAGCAGTACTTC. Its protein is CASSYSMNRGDEQYF.

This chain connects TRBV9 to TRBJ2-1; tentatively, D is TRBD1 (6 bases). CDR1 and CDR2 (germline): SGDLS, YYNGEE. The CDR3 is 16 residues long. The germline V and J ends were trimmed by 0 bases and 2 bases, with 12 bases remaining between them. CDR3: CASSVGPGTPYNEQFF. CDR3 DNA sequence: TGTGCCAGCAGCGTAGGGCCTGGGACACCCTACAATGAGCAGTTCTTC.

This chain joins TRBV7-2 and TRBJ2-4; TRBD2 agrees at 7 bases. The length of the CDR3 is 16 residues. Germline lookup yields CDR1 SGHTA and CDR2 FQGNSA. V dropped 1 base and J dropped 4; count of bases not matched to a gene: 7. The CDR3 bases are TGTGCCAGCAGCTTAGTCGGCGGGAGTCAAAAAAACATTCAGTACTTC. It codes for CASSLVGGSQKNIQYF. The whole variable domain, remainder taken from reference TRBV7-2 and TRBJ2-4, is GAGVSQSPSNKVTEKGKDVELRCDPISGHTALYWYRQSLGQGLEFLIYFQGNSAPDKSGLPSDRFSAERTGGSVSTLTIQRTQQEDSAVYLCASSLVGGSQKNIQYFGAGTRLSVL.